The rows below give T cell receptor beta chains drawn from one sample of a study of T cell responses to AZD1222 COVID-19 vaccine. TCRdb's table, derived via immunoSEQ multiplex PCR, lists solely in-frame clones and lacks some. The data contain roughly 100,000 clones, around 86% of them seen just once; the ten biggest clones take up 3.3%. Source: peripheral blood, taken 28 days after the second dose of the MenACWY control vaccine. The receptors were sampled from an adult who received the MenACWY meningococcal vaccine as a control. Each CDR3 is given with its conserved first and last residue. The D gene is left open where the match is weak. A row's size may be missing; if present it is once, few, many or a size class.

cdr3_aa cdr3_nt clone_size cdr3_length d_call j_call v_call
CASSQDEIMNTEAFF TGTGCCAGCAGCCAAGATGAGATCATGAACACTGAAGCTTTCTTT NA 15 NA TRBJ1-1 TRBV4-2
CASSLPSTDRGRTDTQYF TGTGCCAGCAGCCTGCCATCGACGGACAGGGGTCGCACAGATACGCAGTATTTT NA 18 TRBD1 TRBJ2-3 TRBV5-4
CASSLVTGKSYNEQFF TGCGCCAGCAGCTTGGTTACAGGGAAGTCCTACAATGAGCAGTTCTTC NA 16 NA TRBJ2-1 TRBV5-1
CASSFLTGNRNYGYTF TGTGCCAGCAGCTTTTTAACAGGGAATAGGAACTATGGCTACACCTTC NA 16 NA TRBJ1-2 TRBV5-6
CAIKSRGGMGTDTQYF TGTGCCATCAAGTCGCGGGGGGGCATGGGCACAGATACGCAGTATTTT NA 16 TRBD2 TRBJ2-3 TRBV10-3
CASSVSGTSGGEQYF TGTGCCAGCAGCGTTTCGGGGACTAGCGGGGGTGAGCAGTACTTC NA 15 TRBD2 TRBJ2-7 TRBV9
CASSENAYNSRLHF TGTGCCAGCAGTGAAAACGCATATAATTCACGCCTCCACTTT few 14 NA TRBJ1-6 TRBV6-1
CASTQKKGGAVLGTEAFF TGTGCCAGCACTCAAAAGAAAGGGGGCGCGGTTCTAGGCACTGAAGCTTTCTTT NA 18 TRBD1 TRBJ1-1 TRBV3-1/TRBV3-2
CASSLPTTQSYGYTF TGTGCCAGCAGTTTACCCACGACACAATCCTATGGCTACACCTTC NA 15 NA TRBJ1-2 TRBV28
CATSGQGNQPQHF TGTGCCACCAGTGGGCAGGGGAATCAGCCCCAGCATTTT few 13 NA TRBJ1-5 TRBV24-1
CASSLRSPGTPGDTIYF TGTGCCAGCAGTTTGCGCTCGCCCGGGACCCCAGGGGACACCATATATTTT once 17 NA TRBJ1-3 TRBV27
CASSPTEDRGYTF TGTGCCAGCTCCCCGACTGAAGACCGTGGCTACACCTTC NA 13 NA TRBJ1-2 TRBV18
CASSFLIETQYF TGTGCCAGCAGCTTCCTGATAGAGACCCAGTACTTC NA 12 NA TRBJ2-5 TRBV7-9
CASSDGRGASPLHF TGTGCCAGCAGTGACGGACGCGGGGCTTCACCCCTCCACTTT few 14 NA TRBJ1-6 TRBV9
CASSPDRREQYF TGTGCCAGCAGTCCCGACCGTCGCGAGCAGTACTTC NA 12 NA TRBJ2-7 TRBV12-3/TRBV12-4
CSVGNEQYF TGCAGCGTGGGGAACGAGCAGTACTTC NA 9 NA TRBJ2-7 TRBV29-1
CASSVGSMNTEAFF TGTGCCAGCAGCGTAGGCAGTATGAACACTGAAGCTTTCTTT NA 14 NA TRBJ1-1 TRBV9
CASSQGTGPGTEAFF TGCGCCAGCAGCCAAGGGACAGGGCCAGGTACTGAAGCTTTCTTT NA 15 TRBD1 TRBJ1-1 TRBV4-3
CASSIGQGVAGANVLTF TGTGCCAGCAGCATCGGACAGGGAGTGGCTGGGGCCAACGTCCTGACTTTC NA 17 TRBD1 TRBJ2-6 TRBV7-6
CASSSGATYFGTDTQYF TGCGCCAGCAGCTCCGGGGCAACTTACTTCGGGACAGATACGCAGTATTTT few 17 NA TRBJ2-3 TRBV4-1
CASSTYRDSYGYTF TGTGCCAGCAGCACCTACAGGGACAGCTATGGCTACACCTTC NA 14 TRBD1 TRBJ1-2 TRBV9
CASSQATSTRLYGYTF TGTGCCAGCAGCCAAGCCACCTCGACAAGGCTCTATGGCTACACCTTC NA 16 NA TRBJ1-2 TRBV5-5
CASSSPGQGLNEAFF TGTGCCAGCAGTTCCCCTGGACAGGGATTAAATGAAGCTTTCTTT few 15 TRBD1 TRBJ1-1 TRBV6-2/TRBV6-3
CASSLRGQDPGELFF TGTGCCAGCAGCCTGAGGGGACAGGATCCCGGGGAGCTGTTTTTT NA 15 TRBD1 TRBJ2-2 TRBV11-2
CASSYSSVNYGYTF TGTGCCAGCAGTTACTCGTCCGTAAACTATGGCTACACCTTC NA 14 NA TRBJ1-2 TRBV6-2/TRBV6-3
CASSVATGSVGNQPQHF TGTGCCAGCAGTGTGGCGACAGGGTCGGTAGGCAATCAGCCCCAGCATTTT few 17 TRBD1 TRBJ1-5 TRBV2
CASSQDRGGYNEQFF TGTGCCAGCAGCCAAGACAGGGGAGGGTACAATGAGCAGTTCTTC NA 15 NA TRBJ2-1 TRBV7-8
CASSPDSNSPLHF TGCGCCAGCAGCCCTGATTCAAATTCACCCCTCCACTTT NA 13 NA TRBJ1-6 TRBV5-1
CASSQVDRVNTEAFF TGCGCCAGCAGCCAAGTCGACAGGGTGAACACTGAAGCTTTCTTT NA 15 TRBD1 TRBJ1-1 TRBV4-1
CATSAARGRAYGYTF TGTGCCACCAGCGCGGCCAGGGGGCGAGCCTATGGCTACACCTTC NA 15 TRBD1 TRBJ1-2 TRBV15
CASSLNRAHEKLFF TGTGCCAGCAGCTTAAACAGGGCGCATGAAAAACTGTTTTTT NA 14 NA TRBJ1-4 TRBV7-2
CASGPSGGLNTGELFF TGCGCCAGCGGGCCTAGCGGGGGCCTGAACACCGGGGAGCTGTTTTTT few 16 TRBD2 TRBJ2-2 TRBV10-1
CASSLTGVRHEKLFF TGTGCCAGCAGCTTAACAGGTGTTCGGCATGAAAAACTGTTTTTT NA 15 NA TRBJ1-4 TRBV7-8
CASSLAQDTEAFF TGTGCCAGCAGCTTAGCCCAGGACACTGAAGCTTTCTTT once 13 NA TRBJ1-1 TRBV11-2
CASSPPPGTGGSYTEAFF TGTGCCAGCAGTCCCCCCCCCGGGACAGGGGGCTCCTACACTGAAGCTTTCTTT NA 18 TRBD1 TRBJ1-1 TRBV28
CASSLGRVTEKLFF TGCGCCAGCAGCTTGGGCAGGGTGACTGAAAAACTGTTTTTT NA 14 NA TRBJ1-4 TRBV5-1
CASSLGGDNQPQHF TGTGCCAGCAGCTTAGGGGGGGACAATCAGCCCCAGCATTTT NA 14 NA TRBJ1-5 TRBV7-9
CASRRARAGETQYF TGTGCCAGCAGGCGTGCTAGGGCCGGAGAGACCCAGTACTTC once 14 NA TRBJ2-5 TRBV27
CSASPGQGFTWTQYF TGCAGTGCTAGTCCGGGACAGGGATTCACGTGGACGCAGTATTTT NA 15 TRBD1 TRBJ2-3 TRBV20-1
CASSTGARNTIYF TGTGCCAGCAGCACAGGGGCGAGAAACACCATATATTTT few 13 TRBD1 TRBJ1-3 TRBV28
CASSGTGGAGEQYF TGTGCCAGCAGCGGTACAGGGGGGGCGGGCGAGCAGTACTTC few 14 NA TRBJ2-7 TRBV11-2